Described below is a single TCR beta chain sequence and its context. Its antigen is still unknown. This PCR relied on a set of 60 Vbeta primers and 13 Jbeta primers. Sequencing used immunoSEQ multiplex PCR; TCRdb keeps in-frame clones, though not all of them. The profile covers 70,000 to 80,000 clones, with roughly four fifths appearing a single time and 1.9% taken by the ten largest. The data were taken from a study of cytomegalovirus exposure and HLA in healthy donors. General study points: An apparent linkage of common viral pathogens to several of the most significant clusters emerged in a later analysis. Reportedly, TCR beta sequences accurately predicted HLA-A and HLA-B alleles in most subjects. In all likelihood, a cluster of highly shared sequence variants was a sequencing artifact.

CDR3 length equals 12 residues. Looked up from germline, CDR1 is SGHVS and CDR2 is FNYEAQ. Trimming took 5 bases from V and 11 from J; bases not matched to a gene: 5. The sequence came from a man aged 18-30 years in good health and CMV-seronegative. The chain is built from TRBV7-6 and TRBJ1-3; 8 bases are shared with TRBD1. Sequenced input: PBMCs. DNA for the CDR3: TGTGCCAGCAGCCACGACAGGGGACCCATATATTTT. Encoded protein: CASSHDRGPIYF.